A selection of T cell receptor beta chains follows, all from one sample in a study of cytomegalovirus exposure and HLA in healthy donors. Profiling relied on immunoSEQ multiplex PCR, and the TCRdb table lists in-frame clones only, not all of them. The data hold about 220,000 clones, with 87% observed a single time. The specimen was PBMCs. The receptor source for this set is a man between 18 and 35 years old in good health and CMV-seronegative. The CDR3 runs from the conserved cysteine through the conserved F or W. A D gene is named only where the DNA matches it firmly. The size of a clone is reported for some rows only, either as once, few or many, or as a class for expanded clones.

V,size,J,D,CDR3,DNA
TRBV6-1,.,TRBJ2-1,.,CASIGLQVGNEQFF,TGTGCCAGCATAGGCCTCCAGGTTGGGAATGAGCAGTTCTTC
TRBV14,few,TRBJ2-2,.,CASSSIQGADTGELFF,TGTGCCAGCAGCTCTATTCAGGGTGCGGACACCGGGGAGCTGTTTTTT
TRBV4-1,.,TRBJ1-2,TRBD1,CASSQGGDRLVYGYTF,TGCGCCAGCAGCCAAGGGGGGGACAGGCTCGTCTATGGCTACACCTTC
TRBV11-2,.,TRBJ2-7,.,CASSPRAPYEQYF,TGTGCCAGCAGTCCACGAGCTCCCTACGAGCAGTACTTC
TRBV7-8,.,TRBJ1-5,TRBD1,CASSWGTGGWGNQPQHF,TGTGCCAGCAGCTGGGGGACAGGGGGCTGGGGCAATCAGCCCCAGCATTTT
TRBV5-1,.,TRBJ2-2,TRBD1,CASMPGGYYTGELFF,TGCGCCAGCATGCCAGGGGGATATTACACCGGGGAGCTGTTTTTT
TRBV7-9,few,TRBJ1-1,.,CASSQTDRNTEAFF,TGTGCCAGCAGCCAGACGGACAGGAACACTGAAGCTTTCTTT
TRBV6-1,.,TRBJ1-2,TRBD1,CASSPSRTGDGYTF,TGTGCCAGCAGTCCATCAAGGACAGGGGATGGCTACACCTTC
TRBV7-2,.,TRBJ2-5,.,CASSLFGRELETQYF,TGTGCCAGCAGCTTATTCGGGAGAGAATTAGAGACCCAGTACTTC
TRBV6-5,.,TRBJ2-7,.,CASIGFGGEQYF,TGTGCCAGCATTGGATTCGGCGGAGAGCAGTACTTC
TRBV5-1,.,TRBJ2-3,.,CASTLEVGTSTDTQYF,TGCGCCAGCACTCTCGAAGTCGGTACTAGCACAGATACGCAGTATTTT
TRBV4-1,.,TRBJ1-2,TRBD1,CASSQEGTTGDYGYTF,TGCGCCAGCAGCCAAGAGGGTACCACAGGGGATTATGGCTACACCTTC
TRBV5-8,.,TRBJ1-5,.,CASSHPGLGGAQHF,TGTGCCAGCAGCCACCCGGGCCTCGGAGGGGCCCAGCATTTT
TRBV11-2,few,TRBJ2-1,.,CASSLGANEQFF,TGTGCCAGCAGCCTAGGCGCCAATGAGCAGTTCTTC
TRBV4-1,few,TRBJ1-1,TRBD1,CASSHDREVAAFF,TGCGCCAGCAGCCATGACAGGGAGGTTGCAGCTTTCTTT
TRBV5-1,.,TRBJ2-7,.,CASSLDGGRYF,TGCGCCAGCAGCTTGGACGGGGGACGATACTTC
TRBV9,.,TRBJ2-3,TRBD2,CASTRTSGGVLDTQYF,TGTGCCAGCACCCGGACTAGCGGGGGAGTGTTGGATACGCAGTATTTT
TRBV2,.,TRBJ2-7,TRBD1,CASHTGTGDYEQYF,TGTGCCAGTCATACCGGGACAGGGGACTACGAGCAGTACTTC
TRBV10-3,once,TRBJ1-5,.,CAITDSPTQPQHF,TGTGCCATCACCGACTCCCCCACACAGCCCCAGCATTTT
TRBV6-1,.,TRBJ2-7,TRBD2,CASTPARSGGYEQYF,TGTGCCAGCACGCCGGCACGAAGCGGGGGGTACGAGCAGTACTTC
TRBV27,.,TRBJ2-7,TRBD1,CASRYTTGAAYEQYF,TGTGCCAGCAGATACACGACAGGGGCGGCCTACGAGCAGTACTTC
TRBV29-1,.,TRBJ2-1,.,CSVEITVYNEQFF,TGCAGCGTTGAAATTACAGTCTACAATGAGCAGTTCTTC
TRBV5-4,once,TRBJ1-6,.,CASTKKDNSPLHF,TGTGCCAGCACTAAAAAAGATAATTCACCCCTCCACTTT
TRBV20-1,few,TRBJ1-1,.,CSVTQGTEAFF,TGCAGTGTAACCCAGGGTACTGAAGCTTTCTTT
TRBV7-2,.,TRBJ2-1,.,CASSLSGYSGNEQFF,TGTGCCAGCAGCTTATCAGGGTATTCGGGCAATGAGCAGTTCTTC
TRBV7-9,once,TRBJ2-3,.,CASSFPEEGADTDTQYF,TGTGCCAGCAGCTTCCCCGAGGAGGGTGCCGACACAGATACGCAGTATTTT
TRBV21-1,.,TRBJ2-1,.,CASSIRTGEVYNEQFF,TGTGCCAGCAGCATCCGGACAGGGGAAGTCTACAATGAGCAGTTCTTC
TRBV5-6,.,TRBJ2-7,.,CASSFSAGWYEQYF,TGTGCCAGCAGCTTCTCGGCAGGGTGGTACGAGCAGTACTTC
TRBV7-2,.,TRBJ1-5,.,CASSPLEREGGQPQHF,TGTGCCAGCAGCCCGCTGGAGCGGGAAGGGGGTCAGCCCCAGCATTTT
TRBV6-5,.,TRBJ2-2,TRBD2,CASSGGLAATGELFF,TGTGCCAGCAGTGGTGGACTAGCGGCAACCGGGGAGCTGTTTTTT
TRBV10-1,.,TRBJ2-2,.,CASSRLAANTGELFF,TGCGCCAGCAGTCGATTAGCGGCTAACACCGGGGAGCTGTTTTTT
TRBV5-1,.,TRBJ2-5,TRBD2,CASSPVGAGQETQYF,TGCGCCAGCAGCCCGGTTGGAGCGGGGCAAGAGACCCAGTACTTC
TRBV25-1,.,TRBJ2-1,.,CASTDSEDHEQFF,TGTGCCAGCACGGACTCTGAGGACCATGAGCAGTTCTTC
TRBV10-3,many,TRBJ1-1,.,CAISDRGMRNTEAFF,TGTGCCATCAGTGATCGCGGGATGCGGAACACTGAAGCTTTCTTT
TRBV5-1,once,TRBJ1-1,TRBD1,CASRPLTGTEAFF,TGCGCCAGCAGACCCTTGACAGGGACTGAAGCTTTCTTT
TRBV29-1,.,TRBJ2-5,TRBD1,CSVVGLGQGETQYF,TGCAGCGTTGTAGGTTTGGGACAGGGGGAGACCCAGTACTTC